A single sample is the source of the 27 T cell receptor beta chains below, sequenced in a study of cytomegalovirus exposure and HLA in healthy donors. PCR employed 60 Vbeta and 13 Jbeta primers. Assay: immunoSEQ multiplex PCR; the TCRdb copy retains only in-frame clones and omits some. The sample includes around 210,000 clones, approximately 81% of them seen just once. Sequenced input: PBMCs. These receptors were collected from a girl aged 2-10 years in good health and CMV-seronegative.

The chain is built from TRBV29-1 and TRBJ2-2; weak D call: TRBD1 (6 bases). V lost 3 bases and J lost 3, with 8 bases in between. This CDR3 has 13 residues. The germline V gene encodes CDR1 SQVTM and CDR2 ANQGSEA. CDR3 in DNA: TGCAGCGTTGAGCCAGGGGACACCGGGGAGCTGTTTTTT. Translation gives CSVEPGDTGELFF.

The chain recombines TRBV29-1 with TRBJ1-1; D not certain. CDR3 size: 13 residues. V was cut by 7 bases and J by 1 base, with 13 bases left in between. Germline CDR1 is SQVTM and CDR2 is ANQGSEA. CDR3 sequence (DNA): TGCAGCGCTACGAGATCAGGGAACACTGAAGCTTTCTTT. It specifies CSATRSGNTEAFF.

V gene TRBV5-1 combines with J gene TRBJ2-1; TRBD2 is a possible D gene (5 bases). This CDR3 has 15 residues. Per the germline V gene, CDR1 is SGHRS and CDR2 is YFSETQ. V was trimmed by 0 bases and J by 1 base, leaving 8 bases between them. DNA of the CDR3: TGCGCCAGCAGCTTGGTACCGGGATCCTACAATGAGCAGTTCTTC. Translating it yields CASSLVPGSYNEQFF.

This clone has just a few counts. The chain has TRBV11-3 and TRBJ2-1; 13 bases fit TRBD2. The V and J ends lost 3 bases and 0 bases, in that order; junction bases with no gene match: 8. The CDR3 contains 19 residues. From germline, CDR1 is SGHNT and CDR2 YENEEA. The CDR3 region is CASSLSGTSGASSYNEQFF. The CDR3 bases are TGTGCCAGCAGCTTGAGCGGGACTAGCGGGGCGAGCTCCTACAATGAGCAGTTCTTC.

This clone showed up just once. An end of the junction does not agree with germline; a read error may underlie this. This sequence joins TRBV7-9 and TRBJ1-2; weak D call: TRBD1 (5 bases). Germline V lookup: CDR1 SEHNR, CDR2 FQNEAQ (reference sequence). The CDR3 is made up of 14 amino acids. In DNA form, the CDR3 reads TGTTCCAGCAGCTTAGGGGAGGGGACCTATGGCTACACCTTC. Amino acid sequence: CSSSLGEGTYGYTF.

The CDR3 here is CASSQQAGLTEAFF. The DNA for the CDR3 is TGCGCCAGCAGCCAACAAGCGGGACTCACTGAAGCTTTCTTT. The chain links TRBV4-1 to TRBJ1-1; maybe TRBD1 (5 bases). This CDR3 has 14 residues. Germline V gene sequence: CDR1 MGHRA, CDR2 YSYEKL. The germline V and J ends were trimmed by 2 bases and 4 bases, with 11 bases remaining between them.

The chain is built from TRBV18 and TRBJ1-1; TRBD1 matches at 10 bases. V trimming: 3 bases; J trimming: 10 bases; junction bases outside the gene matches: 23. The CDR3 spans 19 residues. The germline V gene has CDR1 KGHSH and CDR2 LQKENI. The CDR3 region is CASSPNSGATGGLLDRAFF. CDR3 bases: TGTGCCAGCTCACCGAATTCTGGTGCGACAGGGGGCCTCCTCGATCGAGCTTTCTTT.

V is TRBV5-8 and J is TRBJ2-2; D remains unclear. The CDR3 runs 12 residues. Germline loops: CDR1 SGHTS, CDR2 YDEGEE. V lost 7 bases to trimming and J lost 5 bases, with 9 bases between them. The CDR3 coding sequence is TGTGCCAGCTATTTTCGGACCGGGGAGCTGTTTTTT. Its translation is CASYFRTGELFF.

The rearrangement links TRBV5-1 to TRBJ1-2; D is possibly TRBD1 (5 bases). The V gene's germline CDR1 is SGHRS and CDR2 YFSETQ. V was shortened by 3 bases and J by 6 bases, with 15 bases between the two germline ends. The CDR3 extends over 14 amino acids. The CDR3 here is CASSSSGIRDGYTF. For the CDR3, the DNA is TGCGCCAGCAGCTCATCAGGGATAAGGGATGGCTACACCTTC.

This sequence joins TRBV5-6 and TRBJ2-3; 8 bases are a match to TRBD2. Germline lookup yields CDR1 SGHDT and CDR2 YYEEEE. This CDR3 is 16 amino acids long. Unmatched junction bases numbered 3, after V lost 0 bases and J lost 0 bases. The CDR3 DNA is TGTGCCAGCAGCTTGGGACTAGCGACTAGCACAGATACGCAGTATTTT. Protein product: CASSLGLATSTDTQYF. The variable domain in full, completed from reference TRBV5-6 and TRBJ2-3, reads DAGVTQSPTHLIKTRGQQVTLRCSPKSGHDTVSWYQQALGQGPQFIFQYYEEEERQRGNFPDRFSGHQFPNYSSELNVNALLLGDSALYLCASSLGLATSTDTQYFGPGTRLTVL.

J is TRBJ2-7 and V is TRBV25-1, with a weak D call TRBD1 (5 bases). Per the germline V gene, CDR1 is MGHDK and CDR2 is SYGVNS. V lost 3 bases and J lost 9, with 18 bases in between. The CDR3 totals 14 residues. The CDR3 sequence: CASSDSTGRMGQYF. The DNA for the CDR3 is TGTGCCAGCAGTGATAGCACAGGTCGAATGGGGCAGTACTTC.

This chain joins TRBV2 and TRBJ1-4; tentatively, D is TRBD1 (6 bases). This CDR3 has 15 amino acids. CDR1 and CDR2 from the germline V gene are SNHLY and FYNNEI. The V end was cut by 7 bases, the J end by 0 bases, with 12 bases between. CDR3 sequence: CASIGQIATNEKLFF. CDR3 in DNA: TGTGCCAGCATCGGACAGATTGCAACTAATGAAAAACTGTTTTTT.

The CDR3 nucleotides are TGTGCCAGCAGCGAAAGTACTAGCGGGAGAATCCACGAGCAGTACTTC. Its protein is CASSESTSGRIHEQYF. The chain is built from TRBV2 and TRBJ2-7; 11 bases fit TRBD2. With V trimmed by 6 bases and J by 5 bases, 12 bases remained unmatched. This CDR3 comprises 16 residues. Germline CDR1 is SNHLY and CDR2 is FYNNEI. The variable domain in full, completed from reference TRBV2 and TRBJ2-7, reads EPEVTQTPSHQVTQMGQEVILRCVPISNHLYFYWYRQILGQKVEFLVSFYNNEISEKSEIFDDQFSVERPDGSNFTLKIRSTKLEDSAMYFCASSESTSGRIHEQYFGPGTRLTVT.

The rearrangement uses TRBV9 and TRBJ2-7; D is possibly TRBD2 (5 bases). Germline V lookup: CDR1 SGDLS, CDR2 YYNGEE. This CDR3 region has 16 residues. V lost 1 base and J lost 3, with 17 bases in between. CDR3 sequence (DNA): TGTGCCAGCAGCGTATCGAGGGCTAGTGGCCTCTACGAGCAGTACTTC. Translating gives CASSVSRASGLYEQYF.

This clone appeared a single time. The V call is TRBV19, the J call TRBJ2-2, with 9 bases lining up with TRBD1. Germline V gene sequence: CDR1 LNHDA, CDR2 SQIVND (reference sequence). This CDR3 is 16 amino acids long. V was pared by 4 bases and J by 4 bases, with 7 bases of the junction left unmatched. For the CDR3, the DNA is TGTGCCAGTAGTAGACAGGGGGGACATTCCACCGGGGAGCTGTTTTTT. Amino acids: CASSRQGGHSTGELFF.

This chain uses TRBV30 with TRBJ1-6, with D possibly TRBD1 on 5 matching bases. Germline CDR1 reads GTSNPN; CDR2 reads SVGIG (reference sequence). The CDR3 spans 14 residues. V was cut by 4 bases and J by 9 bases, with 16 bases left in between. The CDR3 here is CAWTDGGIRSPLHF. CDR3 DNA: TGTGCCTGGACCGATGGGGGGATTCGTTCACCCCTCCACTTT. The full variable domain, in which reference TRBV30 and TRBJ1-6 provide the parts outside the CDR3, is SQTIHQWPATLVQPVGSPLSLECTVEGTSNPNLYWYRQAAGRGLQLLFYSVGIGQISSEVPQNLSASRPQDRQFILSSKKLLLSDSGFYLCAWTDGGIRSPLHFGNGTRLTVT.

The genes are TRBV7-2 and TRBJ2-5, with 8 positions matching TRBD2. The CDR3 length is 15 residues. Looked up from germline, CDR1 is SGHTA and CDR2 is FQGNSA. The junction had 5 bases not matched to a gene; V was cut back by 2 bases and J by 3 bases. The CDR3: CASSLRRGAEETQYF. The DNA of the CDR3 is TGTGCCAGCAGCTTACGGCGGGGGGCCGAAGAGACCCAGTACTTC.

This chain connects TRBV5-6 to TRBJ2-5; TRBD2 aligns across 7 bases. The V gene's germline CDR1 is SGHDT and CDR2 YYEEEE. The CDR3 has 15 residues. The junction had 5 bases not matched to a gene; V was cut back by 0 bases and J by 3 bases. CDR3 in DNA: TGTGCCAGCAGCTTGGGAGCGGGGTCTAAAGAGACCCAGTACTTC. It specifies CASSLGAGSKETQYF.

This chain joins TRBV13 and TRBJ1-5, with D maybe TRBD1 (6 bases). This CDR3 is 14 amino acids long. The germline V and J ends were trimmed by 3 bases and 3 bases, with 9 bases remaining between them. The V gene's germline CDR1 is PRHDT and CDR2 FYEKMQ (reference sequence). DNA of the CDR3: TGTGCCAGCAGCTTGGGACATATCAATCAGCCCCAGCATTTT. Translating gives CASSLGHINQPQHF.

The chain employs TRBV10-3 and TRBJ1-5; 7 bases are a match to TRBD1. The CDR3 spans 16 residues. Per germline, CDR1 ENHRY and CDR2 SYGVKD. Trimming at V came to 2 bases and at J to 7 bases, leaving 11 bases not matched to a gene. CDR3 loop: CAISEPTTGLEQPQHF. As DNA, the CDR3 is TGTGCCATCAGTGAGCCCACGACAGGGCTCGAGCAGCCCCAGCATTTT.

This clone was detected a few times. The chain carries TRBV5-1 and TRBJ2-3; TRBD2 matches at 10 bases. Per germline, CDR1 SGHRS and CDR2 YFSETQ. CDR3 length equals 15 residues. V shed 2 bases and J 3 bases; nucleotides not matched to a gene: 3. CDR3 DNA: TGCGCCAGCAGCTTAACTAGCGGGGTAACAGATACGCAGTATTTT. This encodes CASSLTSGVTDTQYF.

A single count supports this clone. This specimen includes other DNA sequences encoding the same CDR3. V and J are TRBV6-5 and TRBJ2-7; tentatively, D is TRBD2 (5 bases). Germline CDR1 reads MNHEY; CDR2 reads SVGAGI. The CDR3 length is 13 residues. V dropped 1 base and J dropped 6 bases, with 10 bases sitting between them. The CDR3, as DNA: TGTGCCAGCAGTTACTTCTCAGGAGGCGAGCAGTACTTC. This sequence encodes CASSYFSGGEQYF.

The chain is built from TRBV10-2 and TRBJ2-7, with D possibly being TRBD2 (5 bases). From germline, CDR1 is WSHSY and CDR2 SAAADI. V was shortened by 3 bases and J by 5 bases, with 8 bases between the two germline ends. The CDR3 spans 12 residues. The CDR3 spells CASSDEGNEQYF. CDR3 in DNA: TGCGCCAGCAGTGACGAGGGCAACGAGCAGTACTTC.

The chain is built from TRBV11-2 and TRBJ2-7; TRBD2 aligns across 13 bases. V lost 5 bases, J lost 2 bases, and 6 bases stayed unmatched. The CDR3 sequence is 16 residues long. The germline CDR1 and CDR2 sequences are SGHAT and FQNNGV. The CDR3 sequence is CASSPTSGRSPYEQYF. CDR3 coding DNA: TGTGCCAGCAGCCCGACTAGCGGGAGGTCTCCCTACGAGCAGTACTTC.

CDR3 sequence (DNA): TGTGCCAGCAGCCACGGGCGGCCAGGGATCTACGAGCAGTACTTC. Translated, it gives CASSHGRPGIYEQYF. The genes are TRBV7-8 and TRBJ2-7; D may be TRBD1 (5 bases). This CDR3 is 15 amino acids long. V was trimmed by 5 bases and J by 3 bases, leaving 17 bases between them. CDR1 and CDR2 (germline): SGHVS, FQNEAQ.

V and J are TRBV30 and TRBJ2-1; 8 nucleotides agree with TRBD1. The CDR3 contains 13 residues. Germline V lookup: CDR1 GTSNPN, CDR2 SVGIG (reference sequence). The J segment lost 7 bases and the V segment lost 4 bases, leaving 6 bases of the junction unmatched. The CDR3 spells CAWNTGGRNEQFF. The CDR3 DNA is TGTGCCTGGAATACAGGGGGTCGGAATGAGCAGTTCTTC.

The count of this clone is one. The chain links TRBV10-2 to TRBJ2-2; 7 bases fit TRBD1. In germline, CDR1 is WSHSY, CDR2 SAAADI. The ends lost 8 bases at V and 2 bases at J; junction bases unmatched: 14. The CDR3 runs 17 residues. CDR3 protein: CASSDRARYYNTGELFF. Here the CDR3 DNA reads TGCGCCAGCTCCGACAGGGCACGTTATTATAACACCGGGGAGCTGTTTTTT.